Listed here are 18 T cell receptor beta chains from one sample, sequenced in a study of blood T cell repertoires in COVID-19 (dated by TCRdb to the early 2020s). The library was generated by the immunoSEQ multiplex PCR assay. In TCRdb, the immuneACCESS table is reduced to in-frame sequences with V and J assigned. These tables do not hold every clone; where another copy was compared, an unresolved V gene accounts for under half, and the others remain unexplained. Present in this sample are a few hundred thousand clones, about nine tenths of which were seen just once. The top ten clones comprise roughly 2% of the sample. Sample: peripheral blood. These receptors all come from a woman between 45 and 60 years old who had recovered from COVID-19.

This clone occurred once. This same CDR3 is encoded by further DNA sequences in the sample. This chain links TRBV20-1 with TRBJ1-1, with D possibly TRBD1 on 5 matching bases. This CDR3 region has 11 residues. CDR1 DFQATT and CDR2 SNEGSKA come from the germline V gene (reference sequence). Trimming cost V 5 bases and J 6 bases, with 10 bases left between them. The CDR3 is CSAPRGAEAFF. Here the CDR3 DNA reads TGCAGTGCTCCTCGGGGGGCTGAAGCTTTCTTT.

This clone was detected only once. This sequence joins TRBV6-2 or TRBV6-3 and TRBJ2-7; D is perhaps TRBD1 (5 bases). CDR1 MNHEY and CDR2 SVGEGT come from the germline V gene. Trimming took 4 bases from V and 5 from J, leaving 6 bases between them. The CDR3 runs to 11 residues. CDR3 loop: CASSFRDEQYF. In nucleotides, the CDR3 is TGTGCCAGCAGTTTCAGGGACGAGCAGTACTTC.

This chain joins TRBV19 and TRBJ1-2; TRBD1 matches at 7 bases. V shed 5 bases and J 0 bases; nucleotides not matched to a gene: 6. Germline V lookup: CDR1 LNHDA, CDR2 SQIVND (reference sequence). The CDR3 runs 15 residues. The CDR3 protein is CASSASGGTNYGYTF. CDR3 bases: TGTGCCAGTAGTGCCTCAGGGGGGACTAACTATGGCTACACCTTC.

The V gene is TRBV7-2, the J gene TRBJ1-1; D may be TRBD1 (6 bases). Trimming stripped 4 bases from V and 1 base from J, with 10 bases between. The CDR3 length is 14 residues. The germline V gene encodes CDR1 SGHTA and CDR2 FQGNSA. CDR3 loop: CASSSRQENTEAFF. The CDR3 DNA reads as TGTGCCAGCAGCTCGAGACAGGAGAACACTGAAGCTTTCTTT.

The table lists this clone with a count of one. CDR3: CASSLAGGRRSTDTQYF. The CDR3 bases are TGTGCCAGCAGCCTAGCGGGAGGCAGAAGAAGCACAGATACGCAGTATTTT. The chain carries TRBV9 and TRBJ2-3; 11 positions agree with TRBD2. V shed 4 bases, J shed 0 bases, and the junction held 7 bases outside the gene matches. Germline V gives CDR1 SGDLS, CDR2 YYNGEE. CDR3 size: 17 residues.

V is TRBV2 and J is TRBJ1-2, with D maybe TRBD1 (6 bases). V was trimmed by 3 bases and J by 1 base, leaving 18 bases between them. Germline loops: CDR1 SNHLY, CDR2 FYNNEI. The CDR3 sequence is 17 residues long. The CDR3 nucleotides read TGTGCCAGCAGTGACAGGGGCAGACCGAGCGTTAACTATGGCTACACCTTC. Protein product: CASSDRGRPSVNYGYTF. Full variable domain (remainder filled in from reference TRBV2 and TRBJ1-2): EPEVTQTPSHQVTQMGQEVILRCVPISNHLYFYWYRQILGQKVEFLVSFYNNEISEKSEIFDDQFSVERPDGSNFTLKIRSTKLEDSAMYFCASSDRGRPSVNYGYTFGSGTRLTVV.

The V gene is TRBV5-4, the J gene TRBJ2-3, with TRBD2 matching 9 bases. Germline trimming cut 4 bases from V and 1 base from J; bases unmatched to any gene: 7. Germline lookup yields CDR1 SGHNT and CDR2 YYREEE (reference sequence). The CDR3 has 16 residues. This chain's CDR3 is CASSVKREAGTDTQYF. CDR3 nucleotide sequence: TGTGCCAGCAGCGTCAAGCGGGAGGCGGGCACAGATACGCAGTATTTT. The whole variable domain, remainder taken from reference TRBV5-4 and TRBJ2-3, is ETGVTQSPTHLIKTRGQQVTLRCSSQSGHNTVSWYQQALGQGPQFIFQYYREEENGRGNFPPRFSGLQFPNYSSELNVNALELDDSALYLCASSVKREAGTDTQYFGPGTRLTVL.

The sample holds one count of this clone. The chain has TRBV1 and TRBJ2-1; TRBD2, the table's D call, lacks a check against the DNA. TRBV1 constitutes a pseudogene. This CDR3 has 17 amino acids. The CDR3 nucleotides read TGCACCAGCAGCCCTGAAGCGGGAGGGCCCAGATACAATGAGCAGTTCTTC. Translated: CTSSPEAGGPRYNEQFF.

This rearrangement joins TRBV27 to TRBJ2-3, with 10 bases matching TRBD2. This CDR3 has 14 residues. CDR1 MNHEY and CDR2 SMNVEV come from the germline V gene (reference sequence). V dropped 5 bases and J dropped 6; count of bases not matched to a gene: 5. The CDR3 loop reads CASSALAGRDTQYF. DNA of the CDR3: TGTGCCAGCAGTGCACTAGCGGGACGTGATACGCAGTATTTT.

The chain is built from TRBV3-1 (or the pseudogene TRBV3-2) and TRBJ2-3, with 8 bases lining up with TRBD1. The CDR3 is made up of 16 amino acids. Looked up from germline, CDR1 is LGHDT and CDR2 is YNNKEL (reference sequence). Trimming took 1 base from V and 4 from J; bases not matched to a gene: 7. For the CDR3, the DNA is TGTGCCAGCAGCCAAGGTGAGGACAGGGATTCAGATACGCAGTATTTT. Its protein is CASSQGEDRDSDTQYF.

This chain joins TRBV7-6 and TRBJ2-5; 8 positions match TRBD2. CDR3 length: 19 amino acids. The junction had 15 bases not matched to a gene; V was cut back by 1 base and J by 2 bases. Germline CDR1 and CDR2: SGHVS and FNYEAQ. CDR3 DNA sequence: TGTGCCAGCAGCTTAGGAGCACGGTCGGGGGGGACCCGACAAGAGACCCAGTACTTC. This codes for CASSLGARSGGTRQETQYF.

The rearrangement uses TRBV4-3 and TRBJ1-2; no clear D. This CDR3 has 14 amino acids. The germline V gene has CDR1 LGHNA and CDR2 YSLEER. The V and J ends lost 0 bases and 8 bases respectively, with 13 bases between them. The CDR3 loop is CASSQEKRLRGYTF. Here the CDR3 DNA reads TGCGCCAGCAGCCAAGAGAAGCGTTTACGAGGCTACACCTTC.

The J gene is TRBJ1-2, the V gene TRBV6-2 or TRBV6-3; tentatively, D is TRBD1 (5 bases). Germline CDR1 MNHEY, CDR2 SVGEGT. The CDR3 covers 16 residues. V lost 6 bases and J 4 bases, leaving 21 bases between the germline ends. CDR3 DNA: TGTGCCAGCAGCCCACCCCCCGCCAGGGCCGGCTATGGCTACACCTTC. This gives the protein CASSPPPARAGYGYTF.

V is TRBV27 and J is TRBJ1-1; TRBD1 might be the D (6 bases). V dropped 4 bases and J dropped 1 base, with 10 bases sitting between them. This CDR3 has 14 residues. The germline V gene has CDR1 MNHEY and CDR2 SMNVEV (reference sequence). CDR3 residues: CASSYRGANTEAFF. The CDR3 nucleotides are TGTGCCAGCAGTTATCGGGGGGCGAACACTGAAGCTTTCTTT.

The rearrangement uses TRBV19 and TRBJ1-4; no firm D call. This CDR3 spans 14 amino acids. Trimming stripped 7 bases from V and 4 bases from J, with 13 bases between. CDR1 and CDR2 (germline): LNHDA, SQIVND (reference sequence). CDR3 sequence: CASKAGPLNEKLFF. CDR3 in DNA: TGTGCCAGTAAGGCAGGCCCTCTTAATGAAAAACTGTTTTTT.

This rearrangement joins TRBV27 to TRBJ1-5; D gene unclear. Trimming cost V 3 bases and J 6 bases, with 6 bases left between them. CDR3 length: 12 residues. Germline values: CDR1 MNHEY, CDR2 SMNVEV (reference sequence). The CDR3 DNA is TGTGCCAGCAGTTTCCGGGGTCAGCCCCAGCATTTT. This gives the protein CASSFRGQPQHF.

The chain couples TRBV19 to TRBJ1-1; 8 nucleotides align to TRBD1. The V and J ends lost 7 bases and 3 bases, in that order; junction bases with no gene match: 13. The CDR3 contains 16 residues. Germline V gene lookup returns CDR1 LNHDA and CDR2 SQIVND (reference sequence). The CDR3, as DNA: TGTGCCAGTACCACAGGGGGTTGGAATTGGGACACTGAAGCTTTCTTT. Protein product: CASTTGGWNWDTEAFF.

There are a few counts of this clone. The chain links TRBV7-9 to TRBJ2-3; 8 bases are a match to TRBD2. CDR3 length equals 15 residues. Per germline, CDR1 SEHNR and CDR2 FQNEAQ (reference sequence). The J segment lost 6 bases and the V segment lost 6 bases, leaving 11 bases of the junction unmatched. DNA for the CDR3: TGTGCCAGCAGTCACCCCGGGGGGGATAGGGATACGCAGTATTTT. As protein: CASSHPGGDRDTQYF. The variable domain in full, with the rest retrieved from reference TRBV7-9 and TRBJ2-3, is DTGVSQNPRHKITKRGQNVTFRCDPISEHNRLYWYRQTLGQGPEFLTYFQNEAQLEKSRLLSDRFSAERPKGSFSTLEIQRTEQGDSAMYLCASSHPGGDRDTQYFGPGTRLTVL.